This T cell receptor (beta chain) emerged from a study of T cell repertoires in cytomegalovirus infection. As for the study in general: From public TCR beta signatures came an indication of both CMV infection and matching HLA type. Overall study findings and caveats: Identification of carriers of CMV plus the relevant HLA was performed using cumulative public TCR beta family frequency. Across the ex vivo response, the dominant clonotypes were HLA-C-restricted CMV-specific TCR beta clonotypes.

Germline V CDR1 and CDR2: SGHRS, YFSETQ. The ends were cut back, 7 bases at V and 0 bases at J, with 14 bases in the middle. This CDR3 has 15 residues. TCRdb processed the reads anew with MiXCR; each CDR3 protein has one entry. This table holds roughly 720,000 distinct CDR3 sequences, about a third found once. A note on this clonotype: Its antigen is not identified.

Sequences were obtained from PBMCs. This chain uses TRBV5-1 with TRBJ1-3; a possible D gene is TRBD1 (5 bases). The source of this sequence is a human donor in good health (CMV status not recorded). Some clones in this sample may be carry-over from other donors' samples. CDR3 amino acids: CASALTGISGNTIYF. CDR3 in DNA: TGCGCCAGCGCCCTAACAGGTATCTCTGGAAACACCATATATTTT.